A single sample is the source of the 27 T cell receptor beta chains below, sequenced in a study of technical replicates of blood from a handful of donors. The data were produced by immunoSEQ multiplex PCR, yet TCRdb's version contains in-frame clones alone and is incomplete. In the table there are approximately 58,000 clones, 86% of which are singletons. The sample taken for sequencing was PBMCs. The receptor set was obtained from a human donor in good health. Some clones in this sample may be carry-over from other donors' samples.

The sample holds one count of this clone. V usage is TRBV5-1 and J usage is TRBJ2-3, with a weak D call TRBD2 (6 bases). Deletions cut 4 bases from V and 1 base from J, with 13 bases between. The CDR3 runs to 15 residues. The germline V gene encodes CDR1 SGHRS and CDR2 YFSETQ. As DNA, the CDR3 is TGCGCCAGCAGCCGGATGGTAGCGGGCACAGATACGCAGTATTTT. Protein: CASSRMVAGTDTQYF.

The CDR3 nucleotides are TGTGCCAGCAGCGTCGGCGGGCCGGGAGGGAGAGAGACCCAGTACTTC. Its protein is CASSVGGPGGRETQYF. This chain links TRBV9 with TRBJ2-5; 8 bases line up with TRBD2. Germline V gene sequence: CDR1 SGDLS, CDR2 YYNGEE. This CDR3 is 16 amino acids long. The junction had 10 bases not matched to a gene; V was cut back by 2 bases and J by 4 bases. Filled out from reference TRBV9 and TRBJ2-5, the complete variable domain reads DSGVTQTPKHLITATGQRVTLRCSPRSGDLSVYWYQQSLDQGLQFLIQYYNGEERAKGNILERFSAQQFPDLHSELNLSSLELGDSALYFCASSVGGPGGRETQYFGPGTRLLVL.

The rearrangement joins TRBV9 to TRBJ2-3; TRBD2 agrees at 10 bases. J gave up 12 bases and V 0 bases, and 10 bases lay outside the gene matches. This CDR3 is 15 amino acids long. CDR1 and CDR2 (germline): SGDLS, YYNGEE. The CDR3 spells CASSVAAAGGLHQYF. For the CDR3, the DNA is TGTGCCAGCAGCGTAGCTGCAGCGGGGGGGCTTCATCAGTATTTT.

The chain couples TRBV6-4 to TRBJ2-7, with 9 bases lining up with TRBD1. The germline CDR1 and CDR2 sequences are MRHNA and SNTAGT. The CDR3 covers 14 residues. Unmatched junction bases numbered 5, after V lost 4 bases and J lost 4 bases. Written as DNA, the CDR3 is TGTGCCAGCAGTGCCGGGACAGGGCCTTACGAGCAGTACTTC. Protein sequence: CASSAGTGPYEQYF.

This clone is termed medium-sized. V usage is TRBV7-2 and J usage is TRBJ1-1; unclear D gene. V shed 3 bases and J shed 4 bases, with 9 bases lying between them. This CDR3 comprises 13 residues. Germline V gives CDR1 SGHTA, CDR2 FQGNSA. For the CDR3, the DNA is TGTGCCAGCAGCTTCGTCCGTAGCACTGAAGCTTTCTTT. Translation: CASSFVRSTEAFF. Full variable domain (outside the CDR3, taken from reference TRBV7-2 and TRBJ1-1): GAGVSQSPSNKVTEKGKDVELRCDPISGHTALYWYRQSLGQGLEFLIYFQGNSAPDKSGLPSDRFSAERTGGSVSTLTIQRTQQEDSAVYLCASSFVRSTEAFFGQGTRLTVV.

V usage is TRBV10-3 and J usage is TRBJ1-1; 12 bases align to TRBD1. Germline V gene sequence: CDR1 ENHRY, CDR2 SYGVKD. V shed 2 bases and J 6 bases; nucleotides not matched to a gene: 4. The CDR3 has 15 residues. CDR3 nucleotides: TGTGCCATCAGTGAGAAGGGACAGGGGGCGTCTGAAGCTTTCTTT. This encodes CAISEKGQGASEAFF.

The chain is built from TRBV30 and TRBJ2-1, with no clear D. The CDR3 runs 13 residues. Trimming left V 0 bases short and J 10 bases short, with 13 bases between. Germline CDR1 is GTSNPN and CDR2 is SVGIG (reference sequence). The CDR3 DNA is TGTGCCTGGAGTGTACCGGGTCATGGCGAGCAGTTCTTC. Translating gives CAWSVPGHGEQFF.

This rearrangement joins TRBV11-3 to TRBJ1-1; the match to TRBD1 covers 9 bases. V was clipped by 1 base and J by 2 bases; unmatched bases: 11. Looked up from germline, CDR1 is SGHNT and CDR2 is YENEEA. The CDR3 length is 18 residues. CDR3 sequence: CASSLAWDREDLNTEAFF. In DNA form, the CDR3 reads TGTGCCAGCAGCTTAGCGTGGGACAGGGAGGACCTCAACACTGAAGCTTTCTTT.

V usage is TRBV7-2 and J usage is TRBJ1-2; 8 bases are shared with TRBD1. CDR1 and CDR2 from the germline V gene are SGHTA and FQGNSA. The CDR3 runs 14 residues. J lost 7 bases, V lost 5 bases, and 9 bases had no gene match. In nucleotides, the CDR3 is TGTGCCAGCAGCCCGAACCCAGGGGGCGGTGGCTACACCTTC. The encoded protein is CASSPNPGGGGYTF.

This clone has just one count. The genes are TRBV2 and TRBJ2-7; 10 nucleotides align to TRBD2. The germline CDR1 and CDR2 sequences are SNHLY and FYNNEI. V lost 6 bases, J lost 11 bases, and 10 bases stayed unmatched. The length of the CDR3 is 13 residues. CDR3 region: CASREPSGGWEYF. In nucleotides, the CDR3 is TGTGCCAGCAGGGAGCCTAGCGGGGGTTGGGAGTACTTC.

This clone has a single count. CDR3 sequence (DNA): TGTGCCAGCAACCCACAGGGGACAGGGTGGGATACGCAGTATTTT. Protein: CASNPQGTGWDTQYF. V usage is TRBV6-5 and J usage is TRBJ2-3; 9 nucleotides agree with TRBD1. Germline CDR1 is MNHEY and CDR2 is SVGAGI. This CDR3 spans 15 amino acids. With V trimmed by 7 bases and J by 6 bases, 11 bases remained unmatched.

The chain joins TRBV6-6 to TRBJ2-5; TRBD1 might be the D (5 bases). Germline V gene data show CDR1 as MNHNY and CDR2 as SVGAGI (reference sequence). This CDR3 spans 13 amino acids. V was cut by 8 bases and J by 4 bases, with 14 bases left in between. The CDR3 protein is CASAPVRAETQYF. The DNA of the CDR3 is TGTGCCAGCGCCCCGGTCAGGGCAGAGACCCAGTACTTC.

The V call is TRBV18, the J call TRBJ2-7; 14 positions match TRBD2. Trimming removed 6 bases from V and 6 bases from J; junction bases left unmatched: 7. Germline CDR1 is KGHSH and CDR2 is LQKENI. CDR3 size: 15 residues. The CDR3 bases are TGTGCCAGCTCGGAAGGACTAGCGGGAGGTATCGAGCAGTACTTC. Its protein is CASSEGLAGGIEQYF.

The genes are TRBV5-1 and TRBJ2-5; D is ambiguous. Trimming stripped 4 bases from V and 1 base from J, with 17 bases between. The CDR3 sequence is 16 residues long. CDR1 SGHRS and CDR2 YFSETQ come from the germline V gene. Here the CDR3 reads CASSGQPPGSQETQYF. CDR3 sequence (DNA): TGCGCCAGCAGCGGGCAACCGCCAGGCAGCCAAGAGACCCAGTACTTC. Full variable domain (rest looked up from reference TRBV5-1 and TRBJ2-5): KAGVTQTPRYLIKTRGQQVTLSCSPISGHRSVSWYQQTPGQGLQFLFEYFSETQRNKGNFPGRFSGRQFSNSRSEMNVSTLELGDSALYLCASSGQPPGSQETQYFGPGTRLLVL.

This clone was found once. V and J are TRBV4-2 and TRBJ2-3; 12 bases line up with TRBD2. Per the germline V gene, CDR1 is LGHNA and CDR2 is YNFKEQ. This CDR3 comprises 15 residues. The V gene end was trimmed by 5 bases and the J gene end by 4 bases; junction bases not matched to a gene: 4. The chain's CDR3 is CASSIRLAGADTQYF. The CDR3 nucleotides are TGTGCCAGCAGCATTCGACTAGCGGGGGCAGATACGCAGTATTTT.

This chain joins TRBV25-1 and TRBJ1-2; perhaps TRBD1 as D (5 bases). This CDR3 spans 16 amino acids. Trimming stripped 10 bases from V and 1 base from J, with 22 bases between. The germline V gene has CDR1 MGHDK and CDR2 SYGVNS. The CDR3, as DNA: TGTGCCAATTGGAGGGACCACAACAACGATAACTATGGCTACACCTTC. The encoded protein is CANWRDHNNDNYGYTF.

This chain links TRBV7-2 with TRBJ2-7; D call uncertain. Germline CDR1 reads SGHTA; CDR2 reads FQGNSA. V was pared by 3 bases and J by 6 bases, with 12 bases between. CDR3 length equals 13 residues. The CDR3 coding sequence is TGTGCCAGCAGCTTCCTGGCTCCGGGCGAGCAGTACTTC. This translates into CASSFLAPGEQYF. Looking up the rest from reference TRBV7-2 and TRBJ2-7 gives the full variable domain: GAGVSQSPSNKVTEKGKDVELRCDPISGHTALYWYRQSLGQGLEFLIYFQGNSAPDKSGLPSDRFSAERTGGSVSTLTIQRTQQEDSAVYLCASSFLAPGEQYFGPGTRLTVT.

This clone was seen once. This chain links TRBV5-6 with TRBJ2-7; 11 nucleotides align to TRBD2. There are 15 residues in the CDR3. V dropped 3 bases and J dropped 8; count of bases not matched to a gene: 10. Germline loops: CDR1 SGHDT, CDR2 YYEEEE. The CDR3 region is CASSSRLAGNGQQYF. The DNA of the CDR3 is TGTGCCAGCAGCTCACGACTAGCGGGAAACGGGCAGCAGTACTTC. Drawing the rest from reference TRBV5-6 and TRBJ2-7, the complete variable domain is DAGVTQSPTHLIKTRGQQVTLRCSPKSGHDTVSWYQQALGQGPQFIFQYYEEEERQRGNFPDRFSGHQFPNYSSELNVNALLLGDSALYLCASSSRLAGNGQQYFGPGTRLTVT.

The chain couples TRBV7-9 to TRBJ1-6; possibly TRBD1 for D (6 bases). This CDR3 is 18 amino acids long. CDR1 and CDR2 from the germline V gene are SEHNR and FQNEAQ (reference sequence). V lost 1 base and J 5 bases, leaving 18 bases between the germline ends. In nucleotides, the CDR3 is TGTGCCAGCAGCTTAGTTTCAGTTGGACAGAAAAATAATTCACCCCTCCACTTT. Its protein product is CASSLVSVGQKNNSPLHF.

The V call is TRBV7-2, the J call TRBJ2-1; D gene ambiguous. This CDR3 has 16 amino acids. CDR1 SGHTA and CDR2 FQGNSA come from the germline V gene. V lost 1 base and J 2 bases, leaving 12 bases between the germline ends. CDR3 protein: CASSLVSGLAYNEQFF. The CDR3 bases are TGTGCCAGCAGCTTAGTGTCCGGGTTGGCCTACAATGAGCAGTTCTTC.

The chain couples TRBV27 to TRBJ2-1; 8 bases fit TRBD2. This CDR3 is 16 amino acids long. The V gene end was trimmed by 0 bases and the J gene end by 9 bases; junction bases not matched to a gene: 10. Germline V gene data show CDR1 as MNHEY and CDR2 as SMNVEV (reference sequence). CDR3 sequence: CASSLSSGRALGEQFF. Written as DNA, the CDR3 is TGTGCCAGCAGTTTATCTTCCGGGAGGGCCCTCGGTGAGCAGTTCTTC.

The V and J genes are TRBV5-1 and TRBJ2-1; tentatively, D is TRBD1 (7 bases). V gave up 0 bases and J gave up 7 bases, with 14 bases separating them. The CDR3 is made up of 15 amino acids. Germline CDR1 SGHRS, CDR2 YFSETQ. The CDR3 is CASSLVPGGWNEQFF. The DNA of the CDR3 is TGCGCCAGCAGCTTGGTACCAGGGGGGTGGAATGAGCAGTTCTTC.

The chain combines TRBV7-2 with TRBJ2-6, with 7 bases lining up with TRBD1. CDR3 length: 18 amino acids. V shed 0 bases and J 0 bases; nucleotides not matched to a gene: 5. Germline V gene sequence: CDR1 SGHTA, CDR2 FQGNSA. Here the CDR3 reads CASSLATGWSSGANVLTF. CDR3 nucleotides: TGTGCCAGCAGCTTAGCGACAGGGTGGAGCTCTGGGGCCAACGTCCTGACTTTC.

V is TRBV5-1 and J is TRBJ2-7, with 7 bases matching TRBD1. Germline CDR1 is SGHRS and CDR2 is YFSETQ. V shed 4 bases and J 5 bases; nucleotides not matched to a gene: 15. CDR3 length equals 16 residues. Here the CDR3 reads CASSLQPTGRWDEQYF. The CDR3, as DNA: TGCGCCAGCAGCCTCCAACCGACAGGGCGATGGGACGAGCAGTACTTC. Variable domain in full (rest from reference TRBV5-1 and TRBJ2-7): KAGVTQTPRYLIKTRGQQVTLSCSPISGHRSVSWYQQTPGQGLQFLFEYFSETQRNKGNFPGRFSGRQFSNSRSEMNVSTLELGDSALYLCASSLQPTGRWDEQYFGPGTRLTVT.

The CDR3 bases are TGCAGCGTTGAAGACCGGACAGGGTTAGAGACCCAGTACTTC. Its protein is CSVEDRTGLETQYF. The gene calls are TRBV29-1 and TRBJ2-5; 8 nucleotides align to TRBD1. The V gene end was trimmed by 0 bases and the J gene end by 4 bases; junction bases not matched to a gene: 4. Germline lookup yields CDR1 SQVTM and CDR2 ANQGSEA. The CDR3 runs to 14 residues.

CDR3 loop: CASSFHTGEAEKLFF. CDR3 nucleotide sequence: TGTGCCAGCAGCTTTCATACAGGAGAGGCGGAAAAACTGTTTTTT. The rearrangement uses TRBV7-9 and TRBJ1-4; weak D call: TRBD1 (5 bases). Germline V lookup: CDR1 SEHNR, CDR2 FQNEAQ (reference sequence). There are 15 residues in the CDR3. Trimming stripped 3 bases from V and 8 bases from J, with 16 bases between.

J is TRBJ2-7 and V is TRBV4-1; D is uncertain. Per the germline V gene, CDR1 is MGHRA and CDR2 is YSYEKL. The CDR3 extends over 13 amino acids. Trimming removed 4 bases from V and 0 bases from J, with 7 bases in between. The CDR3 nucleotides are TGCGCCAGCAGCCGTACAGCCTCCTACGAGCAGTACTTC. Translation: CASSRTASYEQYF.